This TCR beta chain was recorded in a study of T cells in Graves' hyperthyroidism and ophthalmopathy. Amplified regions were TCR beta CDR3 sequences from RNA transcripts. The TCR CDR3 first-round RT-PCR relied on the HTBI primer set. One entry per CDR3 protein, called by TCRdb with MiXCR from the multiplex PCR reads. This sample has about 540,000 distinct CDR3 sequences, with just over 45% found just once. This clonotype was detected many times. Germline loops: CDR1 MNHNY, CDR2 SVGAGI (reference sequence). The CDR3 runs to 14 residues. V lost 0 bases to trimming and J lost 4 bases, with 10 bases between them.

Sequencing input: peripheral blood or thyroid tissue (not recorded which). This receptor was taken from a young woman with Graves' hyperthyroidism. The rearrangement links TRBV6-6 to TRBJ2-7; no definite D call. CDR3 sequence: CASSYSEIEYEQYF. In DNA form, the CDR3 reads TGTGCCAGCAGTTACTCCGAAATAGAGTACGAGCAGTACTTC.